This TCR beta chain was obtained from a study of cytomegalovirus exposure and HLA in healthy donors. Study results and caveats: Immune exposure was documented only through CMV serostatus. Among the sequence variants, a highly shared cluster was likely an artifact of sequencing. Some segments of the V type, notably TRBV6-2 and TRBV6-3, were excluded as indistinguishable. Most TCR sequences were uncommon, yet certain public TCRs appeared in many donors.

PCR used 60 Vbeta primers and 13 Jbeta primers. Profiling relied on immunoSEQ multiplex PCR, and the TCRdb table lists in-frame clones only, not all of them. The table lists 130,000 to 150,000 clones, roughly 73% of them singletons. Trimming shortened V by 5 bases and J by 4 bases, and 8 bases separated the two germline ends. This CDR3 contains 12 residues. Germline-derived CDR1 and CDR2 are SGHVS and FQNEAQ. Notes on this clone: Its antigen is currently unknown.

This sequence joins TRBV7-8 and TRBJ2-5; possible D gene TRBD2, 6 bases. The material sequenced was PBMCs. This TCR was sampled from a woman aged 18 to 35 in good health and CMV-seronegative. The CDR3 DNA follows: TGTGCCAGCAGCAGGAGGGTAGAGACCCAGTACTTC. It encodes CASSRRVETQYF.